These 29 T cell receptor beta chains came from one sample sequenced in a study of Ad26.COV2.S vaccination and SARS-CoV-2 variants. As to treatment: around 19 received Ad26.COV2.S at low or high dose, single or two shots; about five received placebo; per-sample allocation not given. Following the first vaccine or placebo injection, samples were taken on day 63. Sequencing used immunoSEQ multiplex PCR; TCRdb keeps in-frame clones, though not all of them. The table includes roughly 700,000 clones, more than 70% detected once. Sequencing was performed on peripheral blood, taken in a trial of Ad26.COV2.S vaccine versus placebo. These receptors were taken from a person aged 18 to 65 who received the Ad26.COV2.S COVID-19 vaccine or a placebo.

The chain joins TRBV9 to TRBJ2-3; D is perhaps TRBD2 (6 bases). The V gene's germline CDR1 is SGDLS and CDR2 YYNGEE. CDR3 length equals 15 residues. V was clipped by 0 bases and J by 2 bases, with 10 bases between them. CDR3 in DNA: TGTGCCAGCAGCGTAGTCGGGGGACCCACAGATACGCAGTATTTT. This translates into CASSVVGGPTDTQYF. Combining the CDR3 with reference TRBV9 and TRBJ2-3 gives the whole variable domain DSGVTQTPKHLITATGQRVTLRCSPRSGDLSVYWYQQSLDQGLQFLIQYYNGEERAKGNILERFSAQQFPDLHSELNLSSLELGDSALYFCASSVVGGPTDTQYFGPGTRLTVL.

This rearrangement joins TRBV2 to TRBJ2-7, with 11 bases lining up with TRBD2. This CDR3 has 14 amino acids. Per germline, CDR1 SNHLY and CDR2 FYNNEI. Trimming cost V 6 bases and J 4 bases; bases outside gene matches: 5. As DNA, the CDR3 is TGTGCCAGCAGACTAGCGGGAGAAAGTTACGAGCAGTACTTC. Amino acids: CASRLAGESYEQYF.

The chain combines TRBV5-6 with TRBJ2-2, with 11 bases that match TRBD2. V gave up 0 bases and J gave up 9 bases; unmatched junction bases: 4. CDR1 and CDR2 (germline): SGHDT, YYEEEE. CDR3 length: 15 amino acids. In DNA form, the CDR3 reads TGTGCCAGCAGCTTGGAACTAGCGGGAGCCCGGGAGCTGTTTTTT. As protein: CASSLELAGARELFF.

The chain has TRBV15 and TRBJ1-3; D unclear. The germline V and J ends were trimmed by 5 bases and 4 bases, with 6 bases remaining between them. CDR1 and CDR2 (germline): LNHNV, YYDKDF (reference sequence). The CDR3 has 12 residues. CDR3 in amino acids: CATSPEGNTIYF. The CDR3, as DNA: TGTGCCACCAGCCCCGAGGGAAACACCATATATTTT.

The rearrangement joins TRBV7-2 to TRBJ2-7, with 13 bases matching TRBD2. There are 17 residues in the CDR3. CDR1 SGHTA and CDR2 FQGNSA come from the germline V gene. The J segment lost 4 bases and the V segment lost 5 bases, leaving 11 bases of the junction unmatched. The CDR3 protein is CASSPGQGLAGSYEQYF. In nucleotides, the CDR3 is TGTGCCAGCAGCCCGGGACAGGGACTAGCGGGATCTTACGAGCAGTACTTC.

The chain uses TRBV30 and TRBJ2-2; possible D gene TRBD1, 5 bases. The germline gives CDR1 GTSNPN, CDR2 SVGIG (reference sequence). The CDR3 contains 13 residues. Trimming shortened V by 1 base and J by 8 bases, and 11 bases separated the two germline ends. DNA of the CDR3: TGTGCCTGGAGTGACAGGTTGAGGGGGGAGCTGTTTTTT. Translated: CAWSDRLRGELFF.

The rearrangement joins TRBV9 to TRBJ2-1; D may be TRBD2 (7 bases). V was trimmed by 3 bases and J by 8 bases, leaving 21 bases between them. CDR3 size: 16 residues. Germline CDR1 SGDLS, CDR2 YYNGEE. This chain's CDR3 is CASSARLSTGGDEQFF. For the CDR3, the DNA is TGTGCCAGCAGCGCCAGACTTAGTACGGGGGGCGATGAGCAGTTCTTC.

Only one count was recorded for this clone. The CDR3 reads CASSSTGHGNQPQHF. The CDR3 DNA reads TGTGCCAGCAGTTCGACAGGGCATGGCAATCAGCCCCAGCATTTT. The chain carries TRBV27 and TRBJ1-5; 7 positions match TRBD1. The CDR3 has 15 amino acids. Germline CDR1 is MNHEY and CDR2 is SMNVEV (reference sequence). Trimming removed 4 bases from V and 2 bases from J; junction bases left unmatched: 5.

This clone was seen only once. V is TRBV3-1 (or the pseudogene TRBV3-2) and J is TRBJ2-5, with TRBD1 identical over 10 bases. The CDR3 length is 16 residues. Unmatched junction bases numbered 6, after V lost 0 bases and J lost 5 bases. CDR1 LGHDT and CDR2 YNNKEL come from the germline V gene (reference sequence). In DNA form, the CDR3 reads TGTGCCAGCAGCCAAGACGGGACAGGGGTCGCGGAGACCCAGTACTTC. Amino acids: CASSQDGTGVAETQYF.

The chain couples TRBV7-9 to TRBJ1-4; D is unresolved. The CDR3 consists of 16 residues. Trimming took 5 bases from V and 2 from J, leaving 15 bases between them. Germline CDR1 reads SEHNR; CDR2 reads FQNEAQ (reference sequence). Here the CDR3 reads CASSPAGGQTNEKLFF. The CDR3, as DNA: TGTGCCAGCAGCCCGGCTGGAGGGCAGACTAATGAAAAACTGTTTTTT.

The chain employs TRBV11-3 and TRBJ1-2; D possibly corresponds to TRBD1 (6 bases). Germline V gene data show CDR1 as SGHNT and CDR2 as YENEEA. V gave up 4 bases and J gave up 8 bases, with 14 bases separating them. The CDR3 loop spans 13 amino acids. The CDR3 protein is CASSSLQGKGYTF. CDR3 DNA: TGTGCCAGCAGCTCCTTACAGGGTAAAGGCTACACCTTC.

The chain recombines TRBV30 with TRBJ1-2; 10 bases fit TRBD1. The CDR3 spans 14 residues. With V trimmed by 2 bases and J by 5 bases, 5 bases remained unmatched. Per the germline V gene, CDR1 is GTSNPN and CDR2 is SVGIG (reference sequence). CDR3 region: CAWSHDRGHYGYTF. As DNA, the CDR3 is TGTGCCTGGAGTCACGACAGGGGGCATTATGGCTACACCTTC.

The chain joins TRBV4-2 to TRBJ2-3; possibly TRBD2 for D (5 bases). V lost 0 bases, J lost 5 bases, and 12 bases lay in between. CDR1 and CDR2 (germline): LGHNA, YNFKEQ. CDR3 length: 15 residues. CDR3 loop: CASSQEQWGEDTQYF. The CDR3 nucleotides read TGTGCCAGCAGCCAAGAGCAGTGGGGAGAAGATACGCAGTATTTT.

In the case of this clone: This sample includes further DNA sequences coding for the same CDR3. The rearrangement uses TRBV5-1 and TRBJ2-5; no clear D. CDR3 length equals 13 residues. Trimming took 2 bases from V and 1 from J, leaving 6 bases between them. Germline CDR1 SGHRS, CDR2 YFSETQ. In DNA form, the CDR3 reads TGCGCCAGCAGCTTTACTTCCCAAGAGACCCAGTACTTC. Residues: CASSFTSQETQYF.

V and J are TRBV7-2 and TRBJ2-7; 7 bases align to TRBD2. The CDR3 loop spans 15 amino acids. V was clipped by 1 base and J by 2 bases; unmatched bases: 5. Germline loops: CDR1 SGHTA, CDR2 FQGNSA. CDR3 bases: TGTGCCAGCAGCTTAGAGCGGGGTGAGCCCTACGAGCAGTACTTC. The encoded protein is CASSLERGEPYEQYF.

This clone came up a few times. The chain employs TRBV5-5 and TRBJ1-6; D unresolved. CDR3 length: 16 amino acids. V was shortened by 0 bases and J by 9 bases, with 16 bases between the two germline ends. The V gene's germline CDR1 is SGHKS and CDR2 YYEKEE (reference sequence). The CDR3 sequence: CASSLGSGEIGSPLHF. In DNA form, the CDR3 reads TGTGCCAGCAGCTTGGGGTCGGGCGAGATCGGTTCACCCCTCCACTTT.

This sequence joins TRBV5-4 and TRBJ2-3, with a possible D match to TRBD1 (6 bases). This CDR3 is built from 16 residues. Between the trimmed V and J ends, which lost 4 bases and 0 bases, there was a span of 15 bases. CDR1 and CDR2 (germline): SGHNT, YYREEE (reference sequence). The CDR3 is CASSLDSLFSTDTQYF. DNA for the CDR3: TGTGCCAGCAGCCTGGACAGCCTATTTAGCACAGATACGCAGTATTTT.

V gene TRBV5-1 combines with J gene TRBJ2-2; TRBD1 might be the D (7 bases). The germline V and J ends were trimmed by 2 bases and 7 bases, with 18 bases remaining between them. The germline gives CDR1 SGHRS, CDR2 YFSETQ. The length of the CDR3 is 16 residues. The CDR3 DNA reads as TGCGCCAGCAGCTTAGTCCCGGGGACAGCGGGCGGGGAGCTGTTTTTT. It encodes CASSLVPGTAGGELFF.

CDR3 protein: CASSSPGQGPSYEQYF. The CDR3 DNA reads TGTGCCAGCAGCTCGCCGGGACAAGGGCCCTCCTACGAGCAGTACTTC. The chain has TRBV7-9 and TRBJ2-7; TRBD1 is a possible D gene (6 bases). The V end was cut by 4 bases, the J end by 0 bases, with 16 bases between. This CDR3 spans 16 amino acids. Germline CDR1 SEHNR, CDR2 FQNEAQ (reference sequence).

The V call is TRBV7-2, the J call TRBJ2-2; D may be TRBD1 (6 bases). The V end lost 5 bases, the J end lost 6 bases, and 13 bases lay between the germline ends. This CDR3 spans 14 amino acids. Looked up from germline, CDR1 is SGHTA and CDR2 is FQGNSA. The CDR3 region is CASSGTRGSGELFF. The CDR3 DNA reads TGTGCCAGCAGCGGGACCAGGGGATCCGGGGAGCTGTTTTTT.

This clone was seen a few times. The chain joins TRBV19 to TRBJ1-4; 9 nucleotides line up with TRBD1. This CDR3 has 16 residues. Germline-derived CDR1 and CDR2 are LNHDA and SQIVND (reference sequence). V shed 2 bases and J 10 bases; nucleotides not matched to a gene: 11. The CDR3 nucleotides are TGTGCCAGTAGTATAACCCCGACAGGGGGGGTTGGAAAACTGTTTTTT. Protein: CASSITPTGGVGKLFF.

CDR3 bases: TGTGCCAGCACCCGGGACAGCCAAGAGACCCAGTACTTC. This encodes CASTRDSQETQYF. The rearrangement joins TRBV25-1 to TRBJ2-5; 7 bases align to TRBD1. V shed 7 bases, J shed 1 base, and the junction held 3 bases outside the gene matches. The CDR3 consists of 13 residues. The V gene's germline CDR1 is MGHDK and CDR2 SYGVNS.

This clone has only one observation. V is TRBV6-5 and J is TRBJ2-5; D unclear. Trimming left V 6 bases short and J 2 bases short, with 10 bases between. CDR1 and CDR2 from the germline V gene are MNHEY and SVGAGI. The CDR3 covers 13 residues. Here the CDR3 reads CASSREEQETQYF. The CDR3 DNA is TGTGCCAGCAGCCGTGAAGAACAAGAGACCCAGTACTTC.

This chain connects TRBV19 to TRBJ1-1, with D possibly TRBD1 on 6 matching bases. V lost 8 bases, J lost 0 bases, and 19 bases lay in between. The germline V gene encodes CDR1 LNHDA and CDR2 SQIVND (reference sequence). This CDR3 contains 16 residues. CDR3 amino acids: CASFPTGKSLNTEAFF. In DNA form, the CDR3 reads TGTGCCAGTTTCCCGACAGGCAAAAGCCTGAACACTGAAGCTTTCTTT.

V gene TRBV27 combines with J gene TRBJ2-4, with D tentatively TRBD1 (5 bases). V lost 8 bases, J lost 7 bases, and 18 bases lay in between. From germline, CDR1 is MNHEY and CDR2 SMNVEV (reference sequence). The CDR3 is 14 residues long. This CDR3 reads CASSNNQGMNIQYF. CDR3 bases: TGTGCCAGCTCCAACAACCAGGGCATGAACATTCAGTACTTC.

The chain has TRBV6-5 and TRBJ1-1; maybe TRBD1 (5 bases). CDR1 MNHEY and CDR2 SVGAGI come from the germline V gene. Trimming shortened V by 0 bases and J by 0 bases, and 8 bases separated the two germline ends. This CDR3 is built from 15 residues. As DNA, the CDR3 is TGTGCCAGCAGTTACTCCGTAGGGGTGAACACTGAAGCTTTCTTT. Translation: CASSYSVGVNTEAFF.

DNA for the CDR3: TGCGCCAGCAGTGAGTCCCAGGGAAGTAGTGAAAAACTGTTTTTT. Its translation: CASSESQGSSEKLFF. This chain connects TRBV10-2 to TRBJ1-4, with D perhaps matching TRBD1 (5 bases). The CDR3 runs 15 residues. Germline assignment: CDR1 WSHSY and CDR2 SAAADI. V was clipped by 0 bases and J by 7 bases, with 12 bases between them.

Of note for this clone: The same CDR3 can be traced to other DNA sequences in this sample. The rearrangement links TRBV6-5 to TRBJ2-7; 7 nucleotides agree with TRBD1. V was pared by 7 bases and J by 6 bases, with 12 bases of the junction left unmatched. The CDR3 length is 14 residues. CDR1 and CDR2 (germline): MNHEY, SVGAGI. The CDR3 DNA sequence: TGTGCCAGCACCCCGGACAGGTTCGGAAGCGAGCAGTACTTC. The encoded protein is CASTPDRFGSEQYF.

The V gene is TRBV28, the J gene TRBJ1-4; 12 positions agree with TRBD1. Germline CDR1 reads MDHEN; CDR2 reads SYDVKM. The CDR3 spans 17 residues. Trimming cost V 5 bases and J 5 bases; bases outside gene matches: 9. The CDR3 here is CASSGPGQGAWNEKLFF. In DNA form, the CDR3 reads TGTGCCAGCAGTGGGCCGGGACAGGGGGCTTGGAATGAAAAACTGTTTTTT.